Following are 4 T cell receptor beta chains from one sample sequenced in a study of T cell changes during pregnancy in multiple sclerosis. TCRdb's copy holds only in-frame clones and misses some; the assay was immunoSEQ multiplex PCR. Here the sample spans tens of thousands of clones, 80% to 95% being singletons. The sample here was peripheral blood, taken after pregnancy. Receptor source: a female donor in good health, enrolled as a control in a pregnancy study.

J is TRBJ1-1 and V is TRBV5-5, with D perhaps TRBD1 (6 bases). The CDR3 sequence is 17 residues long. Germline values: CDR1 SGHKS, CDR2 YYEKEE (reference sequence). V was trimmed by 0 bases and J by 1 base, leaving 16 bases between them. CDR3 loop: CASSLEQGWYENTEAFF. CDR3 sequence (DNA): TGTGCCAGCAGCTTGGAGCAGGGGTGGTACGAGAACACTGAAGCTTTCTTT.

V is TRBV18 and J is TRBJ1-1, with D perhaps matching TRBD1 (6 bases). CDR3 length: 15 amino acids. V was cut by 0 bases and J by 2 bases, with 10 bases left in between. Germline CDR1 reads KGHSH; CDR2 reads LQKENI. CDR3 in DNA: TGTGCCAGCTCACCACCCCTCGGGACAAACACTGAAGCTTTCTTT. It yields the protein CASSPPLGTNTEAFF.

CDR3 bases: TGTGCCAGCAGCTTATTCGGTCCTAATGAAAAACTGTTTTTT. Translated: CASSLFGPNEKLFF. V usage is TRBV7-8 and J usage is TRBJ1-4; D is unresolved. V lost 2 bases to trimming and J lost 3 bases, with 7 bases between them. The CDR3 consists of 14 residues. Germline-derived CDR1 and CDR2 are SGHVS and FQNEAQ.

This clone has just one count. Written as DNA, the CDR3 is TGTGCCAGCAGCTTGCCCGGACATCTAGGACGGGGGGGAGAAAAACTGTTTTTT. Its translation: CASSLPGHLGRGGEKLFF. The chain joins TRBV5-6 to TRBJ1-4; possible D gene TRBD1, 5 bases. The CDR3 runs to 18 residues. The V and J ends lost 1 base and 8 bases respectively, with 24 bases between them. The germline V gene encodes CDR1 SGHDT and CDR2 YYEEEE.